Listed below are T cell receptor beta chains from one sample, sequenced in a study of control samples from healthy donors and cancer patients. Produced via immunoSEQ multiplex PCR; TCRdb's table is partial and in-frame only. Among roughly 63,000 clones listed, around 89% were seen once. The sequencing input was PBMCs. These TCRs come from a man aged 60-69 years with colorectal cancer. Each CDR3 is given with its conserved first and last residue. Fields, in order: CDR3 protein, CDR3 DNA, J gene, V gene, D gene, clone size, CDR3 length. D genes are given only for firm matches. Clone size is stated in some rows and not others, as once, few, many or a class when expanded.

CASSKGGDEQFF,TGTGCCAGCAGCAAAGGGGGGGACGAGCAGTTCTTC,TRBJ2-1,TRBV7-3,NA,once,12
CASSPTRFGGGWNTQYF,TGTGCCAGCAGTCCCACCCGGTTTGGCGGGGGATGGAATACGCAGTATTTT,TRBJ2-3,TRBV27,TRBD2,NA,17
CASRRTAGANVLTF,TGTGCCAGCAGAAGGACAGCTGGGGCCAACGTCCTGACTTTC,TRBJ2-6,TRBV2,NA,NA,14
CATSGGHMGNEQFF,TGTGCCACCAGTGGGGGCCACATGGGGAATGAGCAGTTCTTC,TRBJ2-1,TRBV24-1,NA,NA,14
CASSSPTGKLRSAFF,TGTGCCAGTAGTTCCCCGACAGGGAAACTGCGGAGTGCTTTCTTT,TRBJ1-1,TRBV19,TRBD1,NA,15
CASSHPRAHVELFF,TGTGCCAGCAGCCACCCTCGGGCCCACGTGGAGCTGTTTTTT,TRBJ2-2,TRBV7-9,NA,once,14
CASSPRWQGVDTQYF,TGTGCCAGCTCACCTCGTTGGCAGGGTGTAGATACGCAGTATTTT,TRBJ2-3,TRBV18,NA,NA,15
CASSLTTTEAFF,TGCGCCAGCAGCTTGACAACCACTGAAGCTTTCTTT,TRBJ1-1,TRBV5-1,NA,NA,12
CASSLTSGALETQYF,TGTGCCAGCAGCTTGACTAGCGGGGCTTTGGAGACCCAGTACTTC,TRBJ2-5,TRBV11-2,TRBD2,NA,15
CASSQGEGAIQPQHF,TGTGCCAGCAGCCAAGGAGAAGGGGCGATCCAGCCCCAGCATTTT,TRBJ1-5,TRBV4-2,NA,few,15
CASSSTLSPLHF,TGTGCCAGCAGCTCAACCCTTTCACCCCTCCACTTT,TRBJ1-6,TRBV7-2,NA,NA,12
CASSLDSGANVLTF,TGTGCCAGCAGCTTAGACTCTGGGGCCAACGTCCTGACTTTC,TRBJ2-6,TRBV7-2,NA,NA,14
CASSLGQPVTEAFF,TGTGCCAGCAGCTTAGGGCAGCCCGTTACTGAAGCTTTCTTT,TRBJ1-1,TRBV7-2,NA,NA,14
CASSLNQGVAYGYTF,TGTGCCAGCAGCTTGAATCAGGGGGTTGCCTATGGCTACACCTTC,TRBJ1-2,TRBV5-8,TRBD1,NA,15
CASRTGGPYEQYF,TGTGCCAGCAGGACAGGGGGTCCCTACGAGCAGTACTTC,TRBJ2-7,TRBV6-5,TRBD1,NA,13
CASSLGGAVYNEQFF,TGTGCCAGCAGCTTGGGGGGCGCCGTGTACAATGAGCAGTTCTTC,TRBJ2-1,TRBV5-6,NA,NA,15
CASSRITDTQYF,TGTGCCAGCAGCCGCATCACAGATACGCAGTATTTT,TRBJ2-3,TRBV7-9,NA,NA,12
CASSLGVFTEAFF,TGTGCCAGCAGCTTGGGGGTATTCACTGAAGCTTTCTTT,TRBJ1-1,TRBV5-6,NA,NA,13
CASSPQGYTGELFF,TGCGCCAGCAGCCCTCAAGGGTACACCGGGGAGCTGTTTTTT,TRBJ2-2,TRBV4-3,NA,NA,14
CASSENSLAGGNTIYF,TGTGCCAGCAGTGAAAATAGTTTGGCTGGAGGAAACACCATATATTTT,TRBJ1-3,TRBV2,NA,NA,16
CASSEALQGYTF,TGTGCCAGCAGTGAAGCGCTTCAAGGCTACACCTTC,TRBJ1-2,TRBV2,NA,NA,12
CAISELGGVRDTQYF,TGTGCCATCAGTGAGCTCGGGGGCGTCCGGGATACGCAGTATTTT,TRBJ2-3,TRBV10-3,NA,NA,15
CASSLQGSGYGYTF,TGTGCCAGCAGTTTGCAGGGCTCTGGCTATGGCTACACCTTC,TRBJ1-2,TRBV28,NA,NA,14
CASSRDRAGRYEQYF,TGTGCCAGCTCACGGGACAGGGCGGGCAGGTACGAGCAGTACTTC,TRBJ2-7,TRBV18,TRBD1,NA,15
CASSLPTSGGYDTQYF,TGTGCCAGCAGCCTGCCCACTAGCGGGGGCTATGATACGCAGTATTTT,TRBJ2-3,TRBV27,TRBD2,NA,16